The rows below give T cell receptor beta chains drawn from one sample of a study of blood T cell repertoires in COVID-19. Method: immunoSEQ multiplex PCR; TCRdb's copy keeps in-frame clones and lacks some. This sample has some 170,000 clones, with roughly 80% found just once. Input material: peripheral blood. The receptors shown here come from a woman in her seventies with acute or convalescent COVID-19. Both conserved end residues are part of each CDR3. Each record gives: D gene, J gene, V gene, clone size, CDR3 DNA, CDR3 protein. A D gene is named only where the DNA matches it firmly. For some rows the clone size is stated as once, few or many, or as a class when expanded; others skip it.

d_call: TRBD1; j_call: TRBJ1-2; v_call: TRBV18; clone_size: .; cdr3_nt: TGTGCCAGCACATCGGGACAGGGGGGTTACTATGGCTACACCTTC; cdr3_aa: CASTSGQGGYYGYTF
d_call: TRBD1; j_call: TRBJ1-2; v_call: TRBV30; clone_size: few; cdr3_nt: TGTGCCTGGAGTACAGGGGGTAACTATGGCTACACCTTC; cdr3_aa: CAWSTGGNYGYTF
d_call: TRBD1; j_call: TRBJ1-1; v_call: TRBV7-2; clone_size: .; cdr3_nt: TGTGCCAGCAGCCCCGGACAGGTTTTGAACACTGAAGCTTTCTTT; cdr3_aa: CASSPGQVLNTEAFF
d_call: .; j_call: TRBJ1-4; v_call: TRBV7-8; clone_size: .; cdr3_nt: TGTGCCAGCAGCCCCCCGGGGGGGTTGTCGGGAGGACTGTTTTTT; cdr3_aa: CASSPPGGLSGGLFF
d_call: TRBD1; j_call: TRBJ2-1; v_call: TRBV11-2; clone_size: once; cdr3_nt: TGTGCCAGCAGCTTAACCGGGACAGGGGACGATGAGCAGTTCTTC; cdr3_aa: CASSLTGTGDDEQFF
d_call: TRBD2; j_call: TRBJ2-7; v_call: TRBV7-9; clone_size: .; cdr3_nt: TGTGCCAGCAGCTTAGCGCTAGCGGGATATGACTACGAGCAGTACTTC; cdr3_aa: CASSLALAGYDYEQYF
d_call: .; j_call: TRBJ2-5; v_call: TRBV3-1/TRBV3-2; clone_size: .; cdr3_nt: TGTGCCAGCAGCCCTTCGGCGGGGATATCCGAGACCCAGTACTTC; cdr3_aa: CASSPSAGISETQYF
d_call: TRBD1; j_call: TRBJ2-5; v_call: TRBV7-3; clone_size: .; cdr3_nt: TGTGCCAGCAGCTTAGGGGCAGGGGGCGTAGAGACCCAGTACTTC; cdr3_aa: CASSLGAGGVETQYF
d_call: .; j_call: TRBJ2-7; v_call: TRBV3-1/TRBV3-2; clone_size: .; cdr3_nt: TGTGCCAGCAGCTTCCAAGGACGGGGTGACGAGCAGTACTTC; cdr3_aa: CASSFQGRGDEQYF
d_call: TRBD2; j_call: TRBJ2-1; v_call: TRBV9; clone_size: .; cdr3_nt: TGTGCCAGCAGCCCAAGACTAGCGGGGGCCTCCTACAATGAGCAGTTCTTC; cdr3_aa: CASSPRLAGASYNEQFF
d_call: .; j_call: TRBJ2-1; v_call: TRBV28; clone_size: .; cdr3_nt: TGTGCCAGCAGCCGAGGGCCCGGGAATGAGCAGTTCTTC; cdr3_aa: CASSRGPGNEQFF
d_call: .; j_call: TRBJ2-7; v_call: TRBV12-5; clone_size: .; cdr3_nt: TGTGCTAGTGGTTTGCGAGGAGGGGGGGCCTATGAGCAGTACTTC; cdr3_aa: CASGLRGGGAYEQYF
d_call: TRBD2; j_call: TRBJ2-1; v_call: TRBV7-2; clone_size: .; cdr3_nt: TGTGCCAGCAGTTCGACTAGCGGGCCTTACAATGAGCAGTTCTTC; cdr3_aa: CASSSTSGPYNEQFF
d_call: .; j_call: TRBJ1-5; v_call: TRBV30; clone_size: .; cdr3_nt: TGTGCCTGGAGTCGAACTGGACAACGCAATCAGCCCCAGCATTTT; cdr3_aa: CAWSRTGQRNQPQHF
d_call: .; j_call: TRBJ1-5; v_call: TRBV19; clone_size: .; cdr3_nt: TGTGCCAGTAGGGCGGGGGTAGTGGATAGCAATCAGCCCCAGCATTTT; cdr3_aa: CASRAGVVDSNQPQHF
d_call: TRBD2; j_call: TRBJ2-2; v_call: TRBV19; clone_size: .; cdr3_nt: TGTGCCAGTAGAGCCGGATGGGAGGGTCGTGATACCGGGGAGCTGTTTTTT; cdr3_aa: CASRAGWEGRDTGELFF
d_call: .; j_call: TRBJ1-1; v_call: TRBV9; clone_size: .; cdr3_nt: TGTGCCAGCAGCGCAGCCTCCGGGGGAGGGAGAGGGGACACTGAAGCTTTCTTT; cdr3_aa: CASSAASGGGRGDTEAFF
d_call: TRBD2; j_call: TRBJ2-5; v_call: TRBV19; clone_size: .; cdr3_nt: TGTGCCAGTAGTATCCTGACAGTCGGGGGGGAGACCCAGTACTTC; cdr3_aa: CASSILTVGGETQYF
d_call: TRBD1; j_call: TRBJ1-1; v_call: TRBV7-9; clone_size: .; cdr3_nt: TGTGCCAGCAGCTTACCTGACAGGGGAAGTCCGGATGAAGCTTTCTTT; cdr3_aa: CASSLPDRGSPDEAFF
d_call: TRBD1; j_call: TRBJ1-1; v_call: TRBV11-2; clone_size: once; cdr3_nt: TGTGCCAGCAGCTCGGGACAGGGGACCACTGAAGCTTTCTTT; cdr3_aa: CASSSGQGTTEAFF
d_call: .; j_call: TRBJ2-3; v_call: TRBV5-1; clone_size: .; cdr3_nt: TGCGCCAGCAGCTTGGACAGGGTCTCCACAGATACGCAGTATTTT; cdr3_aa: CASSLDRVSTDTQYF
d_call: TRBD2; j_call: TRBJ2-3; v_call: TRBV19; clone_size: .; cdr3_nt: TGTGCCAGTGACGCGGGGGGTTCGGATACGCAGTATTTT; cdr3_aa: CASDAGGSDTQYF
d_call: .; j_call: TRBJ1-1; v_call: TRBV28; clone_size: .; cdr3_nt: TGTGCCACCATCTTGCGGGAAGCTTTCTTT; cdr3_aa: CATILREAFF
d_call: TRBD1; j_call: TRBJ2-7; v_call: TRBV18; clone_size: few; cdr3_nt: TGTGCCAGCTCAAGCAGGACAGGACTCTACGAGCAGTACTTC; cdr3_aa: CASSSRTGLYEQYF